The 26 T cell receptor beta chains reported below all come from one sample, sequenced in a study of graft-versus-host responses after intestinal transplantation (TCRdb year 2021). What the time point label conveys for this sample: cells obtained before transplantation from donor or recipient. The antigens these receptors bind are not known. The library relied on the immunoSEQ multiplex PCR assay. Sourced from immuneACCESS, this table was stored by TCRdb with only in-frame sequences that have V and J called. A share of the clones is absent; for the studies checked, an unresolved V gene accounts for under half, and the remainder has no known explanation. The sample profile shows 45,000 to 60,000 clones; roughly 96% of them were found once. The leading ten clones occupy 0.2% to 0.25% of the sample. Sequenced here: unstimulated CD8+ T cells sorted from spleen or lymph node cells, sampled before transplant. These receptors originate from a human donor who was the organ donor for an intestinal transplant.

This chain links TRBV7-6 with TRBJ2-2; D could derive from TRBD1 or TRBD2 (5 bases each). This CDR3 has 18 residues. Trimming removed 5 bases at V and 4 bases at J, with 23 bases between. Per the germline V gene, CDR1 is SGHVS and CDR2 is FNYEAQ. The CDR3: CASSQGTPGLTFTGELFF. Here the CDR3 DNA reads TGTGCCAGCAGCCAAGGGACCCCAGGGTTAACTTTCACCGGGGAGCTGTTTTTT.

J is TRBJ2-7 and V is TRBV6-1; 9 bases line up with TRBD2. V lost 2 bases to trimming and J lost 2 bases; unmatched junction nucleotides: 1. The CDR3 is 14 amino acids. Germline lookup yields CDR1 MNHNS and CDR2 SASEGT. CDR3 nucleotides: TGTGCCAGCAGTGAACGCGGGGGGGCCTACGAGCAGTACTTC. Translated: CASSERGGAYEQYF.

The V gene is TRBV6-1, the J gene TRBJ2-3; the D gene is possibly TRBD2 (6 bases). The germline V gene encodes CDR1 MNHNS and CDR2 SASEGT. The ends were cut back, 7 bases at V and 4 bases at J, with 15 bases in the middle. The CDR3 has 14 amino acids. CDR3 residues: CASKFRTNADTQYF. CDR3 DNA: TGTGCCAGCAAATTCCGGACTAACGCAGATACGCAGTATTTT.

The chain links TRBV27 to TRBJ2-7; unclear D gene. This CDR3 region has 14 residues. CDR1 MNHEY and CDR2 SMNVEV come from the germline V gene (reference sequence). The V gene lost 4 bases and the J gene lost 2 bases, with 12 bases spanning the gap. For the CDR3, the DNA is TGTGCCAGCAGTTACTTAACCTCCACCTACGAGCAGTACTTC. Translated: CASSYLTSTYEQYF.

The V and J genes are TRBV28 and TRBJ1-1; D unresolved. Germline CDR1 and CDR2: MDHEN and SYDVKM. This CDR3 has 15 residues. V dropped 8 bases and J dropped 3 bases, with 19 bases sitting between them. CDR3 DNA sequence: TGTGCCAGCCGGCAGACCTGGGTATCGGACACTGAAGCTTTCTTT. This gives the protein CASRQTWVSDTEAFF.

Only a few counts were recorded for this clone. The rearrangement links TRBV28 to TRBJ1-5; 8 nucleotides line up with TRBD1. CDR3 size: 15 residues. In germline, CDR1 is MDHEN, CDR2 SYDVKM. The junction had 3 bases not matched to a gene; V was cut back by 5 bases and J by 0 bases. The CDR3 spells CASSLTGDSNQPQHF. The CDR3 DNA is TGTGCCAGCAGTCTGACAGGGGATAGCAATCAGCCCCAGCATTTT.

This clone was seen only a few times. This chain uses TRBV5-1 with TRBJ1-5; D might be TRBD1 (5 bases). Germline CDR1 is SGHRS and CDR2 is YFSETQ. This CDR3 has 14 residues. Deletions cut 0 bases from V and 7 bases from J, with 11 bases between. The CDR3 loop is CASSLGGDLQPQHF. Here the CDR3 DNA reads TGCGCCAGCAGCTTGGGGGGGGACTTACAGCCCCAGCATTTT.

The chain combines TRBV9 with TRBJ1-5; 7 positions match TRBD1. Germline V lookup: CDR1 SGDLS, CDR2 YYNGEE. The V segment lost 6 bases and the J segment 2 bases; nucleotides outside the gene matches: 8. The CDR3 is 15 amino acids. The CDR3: CASNPTGRGNQPQHF. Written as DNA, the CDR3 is TGTGCCAGCAACCCGACAGGGAGAGGCAATCAGCCCCAGCATTTT.

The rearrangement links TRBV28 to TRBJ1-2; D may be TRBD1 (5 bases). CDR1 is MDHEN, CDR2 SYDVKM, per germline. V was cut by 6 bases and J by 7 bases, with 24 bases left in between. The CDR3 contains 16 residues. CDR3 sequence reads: CASRPFAGTSRVGYTF. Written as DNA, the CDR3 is TGTGCCAGCAGACCGTTTGCCGGGACGAGCAGAGTTGGCTACACCTTC.

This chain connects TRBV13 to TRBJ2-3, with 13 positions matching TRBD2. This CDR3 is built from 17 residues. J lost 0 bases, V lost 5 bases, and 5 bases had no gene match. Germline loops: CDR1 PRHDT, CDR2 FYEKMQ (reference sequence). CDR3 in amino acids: CASSPPGLAGSTDTQYF. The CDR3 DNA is TGTGCCAGCAGCCCGCCGGGACTAGCGGGGAGCACAGATACGCAGTATTTT. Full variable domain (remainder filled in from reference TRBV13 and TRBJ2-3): AAGVIQSPRHLIKEKRETATLKCYPIPRHDTVYWYQQGPGQDPQFLISFYEKMQSDKGSIPDRFSAQQFSDYHSELNMSSLELGDSALYFCASSPPGLAGSTDTQYFGPGTRLTVL.

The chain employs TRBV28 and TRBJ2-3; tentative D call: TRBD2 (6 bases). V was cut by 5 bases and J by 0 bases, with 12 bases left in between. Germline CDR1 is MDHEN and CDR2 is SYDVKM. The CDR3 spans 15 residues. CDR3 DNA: TGTGCCAGCAGTCATTTAGCGGAGAGCACAGATACGCAGTATTTT. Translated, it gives CASSHLAESTDTQYF. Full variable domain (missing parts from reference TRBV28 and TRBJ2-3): DVKVTQSSRYLVKRTGEKVFLECVQDMDHENMFWYRQDPGLGLRLIYFSYDVKMKEKGDIPEGYSVSREKKERFSLILESASTNQTSMYLCASSHLAESTDTQYFGPGTRLTVL.

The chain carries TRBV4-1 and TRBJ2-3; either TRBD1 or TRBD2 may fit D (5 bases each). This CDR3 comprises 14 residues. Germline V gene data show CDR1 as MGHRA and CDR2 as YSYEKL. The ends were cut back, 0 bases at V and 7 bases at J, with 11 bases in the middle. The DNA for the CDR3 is TGCGCCAGCAGCCAAGATCCAGGGACGAATACGCAGTATTTT. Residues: CASSQDPGTNTQYF.

Here the CDR3 reads CASGTGNQETQYF. The CDR3 DNA is TGTGCCAGCGGGACAGGGAACCAAGAGACCCAGTACTTC. The chain joins TRBV7-9 to TRBJ2-5; 9 nucleotides align to TRBD1. Unmatched junction bases numbered 1, after V lost 8 bases and J lost 0 bases. The germline V gene encodes CDR1 SEHNR and CDR2 FQNEAQ (reference sequence). The CDR3 is 13 amino acids.

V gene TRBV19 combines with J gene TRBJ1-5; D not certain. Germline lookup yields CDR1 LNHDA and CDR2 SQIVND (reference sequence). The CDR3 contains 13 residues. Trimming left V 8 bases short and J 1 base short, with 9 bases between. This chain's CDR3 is CASALGSNQPQHF. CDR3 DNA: TGTGCCAGTGCCTTGGGGAGCAATCAGCCCCAGCATTTT.

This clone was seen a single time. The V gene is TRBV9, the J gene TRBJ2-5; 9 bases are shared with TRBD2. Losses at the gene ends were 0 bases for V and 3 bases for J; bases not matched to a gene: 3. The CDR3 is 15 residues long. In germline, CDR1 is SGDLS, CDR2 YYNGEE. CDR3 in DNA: TGTGCCAGCAGCGTAGGTAGCGGGGGAGAAGAGACCCAGTACTTC. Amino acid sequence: CASSVGSGGEETQYF.

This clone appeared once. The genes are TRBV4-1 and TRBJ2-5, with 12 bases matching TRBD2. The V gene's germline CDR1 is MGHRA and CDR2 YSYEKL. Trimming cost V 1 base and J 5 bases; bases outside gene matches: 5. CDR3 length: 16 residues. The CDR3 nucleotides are TGCGCCAGCAGCCAAGTTCCAGGACTAGCGGGGGAGACCCAGTACTTC. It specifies CASSQVPGLAGETQYF.

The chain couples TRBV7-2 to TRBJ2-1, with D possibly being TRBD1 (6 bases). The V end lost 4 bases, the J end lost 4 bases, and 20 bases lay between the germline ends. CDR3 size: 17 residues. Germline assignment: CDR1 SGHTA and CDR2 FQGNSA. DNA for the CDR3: TGTGCCAGCAGCTCAATTGGGTTAGGACAGATTTACAATGAGCAGTTCTTC. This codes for CASSSIGLGQIYNEQFF.

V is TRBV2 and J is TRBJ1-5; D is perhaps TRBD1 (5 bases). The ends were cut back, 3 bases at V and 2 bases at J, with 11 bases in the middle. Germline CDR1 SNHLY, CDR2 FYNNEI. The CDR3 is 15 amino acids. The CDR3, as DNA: TGTGCCAGCAGTGATTCACGAGGGGGCAATCAGCCCCAGCATTTT. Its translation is CASSDSRGGNQPQHF.

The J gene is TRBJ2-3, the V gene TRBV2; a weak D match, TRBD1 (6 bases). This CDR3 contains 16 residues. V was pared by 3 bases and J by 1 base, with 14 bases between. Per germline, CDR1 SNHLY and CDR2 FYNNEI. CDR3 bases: TGTGCCAGCAGTGATTTGGGGGCGCTTGGCACAGATACGCAGTATTTT. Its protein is CASSDLGALGTDTQYF.

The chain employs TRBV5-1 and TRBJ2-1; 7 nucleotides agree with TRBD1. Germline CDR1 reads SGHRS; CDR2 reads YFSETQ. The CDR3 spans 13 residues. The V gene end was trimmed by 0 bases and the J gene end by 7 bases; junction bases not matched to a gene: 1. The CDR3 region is CASSLEGANEQFF. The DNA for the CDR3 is TGCGCCAGCAGCTTGGAGGGGGCGAATGAGCAGTTCTTC.

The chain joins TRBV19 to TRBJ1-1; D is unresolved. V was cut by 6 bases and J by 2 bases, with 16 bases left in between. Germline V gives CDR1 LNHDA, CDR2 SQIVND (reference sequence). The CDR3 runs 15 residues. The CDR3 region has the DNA TGTGCCAGTAGGGACTGGACGGACGGCAACACTGAAGCTTTCTTT. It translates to CASRDWTDGNTEAFF.

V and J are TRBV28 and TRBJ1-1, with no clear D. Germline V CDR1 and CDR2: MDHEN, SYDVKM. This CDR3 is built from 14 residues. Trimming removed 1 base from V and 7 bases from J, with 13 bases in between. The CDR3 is CASSLSPADLEAFF. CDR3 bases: TGTGCCAGCAGTTTATCCCCCGCGGACCTTGAAGCTTTCTTT.

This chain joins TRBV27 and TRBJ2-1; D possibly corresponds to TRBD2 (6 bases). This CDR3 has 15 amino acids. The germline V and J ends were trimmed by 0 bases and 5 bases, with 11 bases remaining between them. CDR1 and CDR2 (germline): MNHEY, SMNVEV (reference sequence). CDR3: CASSLSPGSNNEQFF. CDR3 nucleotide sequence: TGTGCCAGCAGTTTATCCCCCGGGAGTAACAATGAGCAGTTCTTC.

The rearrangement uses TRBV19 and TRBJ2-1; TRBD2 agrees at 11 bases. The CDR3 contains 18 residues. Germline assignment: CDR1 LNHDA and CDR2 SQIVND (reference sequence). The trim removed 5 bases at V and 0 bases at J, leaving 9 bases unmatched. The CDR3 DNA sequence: TGTGCCAGTAGTGAAGGGCTAGCGGGGGGCAGCTCCTACAATGAGCAGTTCTTC. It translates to CASSEGLAGGSSYNEQFF.

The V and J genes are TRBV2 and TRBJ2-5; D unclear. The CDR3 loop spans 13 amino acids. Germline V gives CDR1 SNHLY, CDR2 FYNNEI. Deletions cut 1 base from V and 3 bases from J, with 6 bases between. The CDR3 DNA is TGTGCCAGCAGTGAAGAACGCGAAGAGACCCAGTACTTC. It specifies CASSEEREETQYF.

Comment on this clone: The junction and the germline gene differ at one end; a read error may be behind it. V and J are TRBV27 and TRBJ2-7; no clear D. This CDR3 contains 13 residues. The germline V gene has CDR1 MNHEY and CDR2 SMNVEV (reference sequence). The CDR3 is CASSLSLSSEQYF. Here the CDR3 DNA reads TGTGCCAGCAGTTTATCTCTTTCCTCCGAGCAGTACTTC.